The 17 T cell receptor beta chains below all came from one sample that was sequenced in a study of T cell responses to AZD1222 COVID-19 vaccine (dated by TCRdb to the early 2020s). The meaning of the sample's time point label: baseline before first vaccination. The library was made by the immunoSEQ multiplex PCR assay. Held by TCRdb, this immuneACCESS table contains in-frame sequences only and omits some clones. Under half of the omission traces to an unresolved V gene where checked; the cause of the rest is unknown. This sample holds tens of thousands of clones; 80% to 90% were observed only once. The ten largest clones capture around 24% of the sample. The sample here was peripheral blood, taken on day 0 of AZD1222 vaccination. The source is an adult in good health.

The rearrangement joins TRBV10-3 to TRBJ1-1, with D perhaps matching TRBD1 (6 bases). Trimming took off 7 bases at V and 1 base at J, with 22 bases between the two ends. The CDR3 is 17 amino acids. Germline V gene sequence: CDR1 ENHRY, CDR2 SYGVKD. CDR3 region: CAITDTVRGRRNTEAFF. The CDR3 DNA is TGTGCCATCACCGACACAGTAAGGGGGAGGAGGAACACTGAAGCTTTCTTT.

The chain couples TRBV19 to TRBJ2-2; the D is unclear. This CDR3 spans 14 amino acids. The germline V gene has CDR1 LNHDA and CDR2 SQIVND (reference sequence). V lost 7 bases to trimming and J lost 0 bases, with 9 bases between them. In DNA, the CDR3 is TGTGCCAGTATAGGACGGACGAACACCGGGGAGCTGTTTTTT. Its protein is CASIGRTNTGELFF.

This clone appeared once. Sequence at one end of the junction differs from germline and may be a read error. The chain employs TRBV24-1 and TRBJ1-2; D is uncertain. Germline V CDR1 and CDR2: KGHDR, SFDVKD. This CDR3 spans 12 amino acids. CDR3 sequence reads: CATSDGGGSPQF. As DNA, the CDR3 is TGTGCCACCAGTGATGGCGGCGGCAGTCCCCAGTTC.

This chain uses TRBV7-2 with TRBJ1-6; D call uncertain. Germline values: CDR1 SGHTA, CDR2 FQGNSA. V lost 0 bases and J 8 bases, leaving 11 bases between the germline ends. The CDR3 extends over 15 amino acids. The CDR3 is CASSLAILRHSPLHF. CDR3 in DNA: TGTGCCAGCAGCTTAGCCATACTCAGGCATTCACCCCTCCACTTT.

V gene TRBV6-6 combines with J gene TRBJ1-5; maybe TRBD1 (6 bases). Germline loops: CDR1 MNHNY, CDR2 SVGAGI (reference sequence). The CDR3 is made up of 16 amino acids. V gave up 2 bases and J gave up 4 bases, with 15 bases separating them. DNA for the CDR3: TGTGCCAGCAGTTACCCTGGCGACAGGCTTAATCAGCCCCAGCATTTT. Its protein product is CASSYPGDRLNQPQHF.

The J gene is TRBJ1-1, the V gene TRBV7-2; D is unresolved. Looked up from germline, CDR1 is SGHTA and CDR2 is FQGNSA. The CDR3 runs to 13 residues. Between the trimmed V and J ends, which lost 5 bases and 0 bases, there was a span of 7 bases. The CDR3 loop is CASSPRVNTEAFF. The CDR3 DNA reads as TGTGCCAGCAGCCCCCGGGTGAACACTGAAGCTTTCTTT.

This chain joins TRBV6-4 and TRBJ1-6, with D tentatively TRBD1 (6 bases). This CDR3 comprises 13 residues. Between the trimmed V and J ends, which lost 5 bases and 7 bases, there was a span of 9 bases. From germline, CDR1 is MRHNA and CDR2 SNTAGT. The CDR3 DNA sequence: TGTGCCAGCAGTTCGGGGGCGAATTCACCCCTCCACTTT. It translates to CASSSGANSPLHF.

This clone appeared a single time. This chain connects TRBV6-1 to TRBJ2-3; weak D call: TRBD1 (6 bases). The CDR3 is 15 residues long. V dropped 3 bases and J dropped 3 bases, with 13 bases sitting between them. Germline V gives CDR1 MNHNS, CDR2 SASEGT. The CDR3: CASSDLGARTDTQYF. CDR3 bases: TGTGCCAGCAGTGACCTGGGGGCGCGGACAGATACGCAGTATTTT.

CDR3 DNA sequence: TGCGCCAGCAGCTTTGGGACTAGCACAGATACGCAGTATTTT. This codes for CASSFGTSTDTQYF. The rearrangement joins TRBV5-1 to TRBJ2-3; tentatively, D is TRBD2 (6 bases). Germline CDR1 reads SGHRS; CDR2 reads YFSETQ. The CDR3 extends over 14 amino acids. V lost 2 bases and J lost 0, with 7 bases in between.

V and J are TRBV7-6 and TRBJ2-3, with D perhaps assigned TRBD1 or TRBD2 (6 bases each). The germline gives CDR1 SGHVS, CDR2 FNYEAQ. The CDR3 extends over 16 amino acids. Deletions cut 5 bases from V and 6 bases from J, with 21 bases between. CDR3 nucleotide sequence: TGTGCCAGCAGCCCCGGGGGCGCTCCGGGGCTGGATACGCAGTATTTT. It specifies CASSPGGAPGLDTQYF. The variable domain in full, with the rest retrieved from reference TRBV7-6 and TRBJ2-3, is GAGVSQSPRYKVTKRGQDVALRCDPISGHVSLYWYRQALGQGPEFLTYFNYEAQQDKSGLPNDRFSAERPEGSISTLTIQRTEQRDSAMYRCASSPGGAPGLDTQYFGPGTRLTVL.

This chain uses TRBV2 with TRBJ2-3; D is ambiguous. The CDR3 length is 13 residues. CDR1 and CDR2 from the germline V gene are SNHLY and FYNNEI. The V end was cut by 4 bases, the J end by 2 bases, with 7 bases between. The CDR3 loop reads CASSVIPTDTQYF. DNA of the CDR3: TGTGCCAGCAGTGTGATCCCCACAGATACGCAGTATTTT.

Here the CDR3 reads CASRQTDSPLHF. As DNA, the CDR3 is TGTGCCAGTAGACAGACGGATTCACCCCTCCACTTT. The V and J genes are TRBV25-1 and TRBJ1-6; TRBD1 might be the D (5 bases). Germline V lookup: CDR1 MGHDK, CDR2 SYGVNS. V was trimmed by 9 bases and J by 8 bases, leaving 11 bases between them. CDR3 length equals 12 residues.

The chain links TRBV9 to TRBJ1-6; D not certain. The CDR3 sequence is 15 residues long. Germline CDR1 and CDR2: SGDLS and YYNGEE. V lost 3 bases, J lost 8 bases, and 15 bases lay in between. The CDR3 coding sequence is TGTGCCAGCAGCGCCCGGGCGGGATTGGATTCACCCCTCCACTTT. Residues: CASSARAGLDSPLHF. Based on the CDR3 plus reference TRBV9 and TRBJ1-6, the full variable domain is DSGVTQTPKHLITATGQRVTLRCSPRSGDLSVYWYQQSLDQGLQFLIQYYNGEERAKGNILERFSAQQFPDLHSELNLSSLELGDSALYFCASSARAGLDSPLHFGNGTRLTVT.

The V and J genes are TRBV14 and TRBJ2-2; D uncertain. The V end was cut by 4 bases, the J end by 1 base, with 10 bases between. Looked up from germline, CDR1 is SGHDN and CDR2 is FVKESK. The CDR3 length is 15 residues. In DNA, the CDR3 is TGTGCCAGCAGCCCCCTAGACGGGAACACCGGGGAGCTGTTTTTT. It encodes CASSPLDGNTGELFF.

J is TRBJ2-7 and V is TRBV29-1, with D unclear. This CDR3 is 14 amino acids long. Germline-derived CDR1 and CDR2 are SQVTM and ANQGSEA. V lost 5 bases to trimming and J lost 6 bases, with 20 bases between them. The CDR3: CSVYIPGPLREQYF. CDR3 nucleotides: TGCAGCGTTTACATACCGGGCCCTCTTCGCGAGCAGTACTTC.

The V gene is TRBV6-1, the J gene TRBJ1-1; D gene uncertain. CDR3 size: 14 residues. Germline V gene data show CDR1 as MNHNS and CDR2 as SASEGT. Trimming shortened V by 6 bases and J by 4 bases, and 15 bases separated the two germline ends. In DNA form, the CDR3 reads TGTGCCAGCAGCAACAAGGGCGAGGCCACTGAAGCTTTCTTT. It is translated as CASSNKGEATEAFF.

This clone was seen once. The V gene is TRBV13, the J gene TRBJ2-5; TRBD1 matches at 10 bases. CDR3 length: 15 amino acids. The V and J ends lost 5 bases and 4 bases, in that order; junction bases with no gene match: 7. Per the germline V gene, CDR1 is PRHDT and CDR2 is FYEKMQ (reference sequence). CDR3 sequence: CASSRGQGNSETQYF. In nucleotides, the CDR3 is TGTGCCAGCAGCCGGGGACAGGGGAATTCAGAGACCCAGTACTTC. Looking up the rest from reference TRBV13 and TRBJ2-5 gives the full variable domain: AAGVIQSPRHLIKEKRETATLKCYPIPRHDTVYWYQQGPGQDPQFLISFYEKMQSDKGSIPDRFSAQQFSDYHSELNMSSLELGDSALYFCASSRGQGNSETQYFGPGTRLLVL.